The 8 T cell receptor beta chains in this list originate from one sample, sequenced in a study of blood T cell repertoires in COVID-19. Data came from immunoSEQ multiplex PCR; TCRdb stores just in-frame clones and leaves some out. Here the sample spans nearly 35,000 clones, around 85% being singletons. The specimen was peripheral blood. Receptors were obtained from a human donor with acute or convalescent COVID-19. The donor label of this sample is uncertain.

CDR3 loop: CASSGAFSGNTIYF. CDR3 in DNA: TGTGCCAGCAGCGGGGCCTTCTCTGGAAACACCATATATTTT. The chain uses TRBV7-9 and TRBJ1-3; weak D call: TRBD1 (5 bases). Germline V gene data show CDR1 as SEHNR and CDR2 as FQNEAQ (reference sequence). Between the trimmed V and J ends, which lost 5 bases and 0 bases, there was a span of 8 bases. The CDR3 runs 14 residues.

In nucleotides, the CDR3 is TGTGCCAGCTCACCACCGTCAGGGTACACCGGGGAGCTGTTTTTT. It specifies CASSPPSGYTGELFF. The V gene is TRBV18, the J gene TRBJ2-2, with a tentative D call TRBD1 (5 bases). CDR3 length: 15 amino acids. Trimming pared 0 bases from V and 3 bases from J, leaving 8 bases between. Germline CDR1 and CDR2: KGHSH and LQKENI.

The chain is built from TRBV28 and TRBJ1-1, with TRBD1 matching over 10 bases. The CDR3 runs 15 residues. Trimming at V came to 5 bases and at J to 6 bases, leaving 9 bases not matched to a gene. Germline lookup yields CDR1 MDHEN and CDR2 SYDVKM. The CDR3 spells CASSPGTGAFAEAFF. CDR3 in DNA: TGTGCCAGCAGTCCCGGGACAGGGGCTTTCGCTGAAGCTTTCTTT.

In its sample, this clone was seen once. The rearrangement joins TRBV11-3 to TRBJ2-7; 7 nucleotides align to TRBD1. The germline gives CDR1 SGHNT, CDR2 YENEEA. The CDR3 is 15 residues long. The ends lost 6 bases at V and 3 bases at J; junction bases unmatched: 11. This CDR3 is CASSTPSGGRYEQYF. The CDR3 DNA reads TGTGCCAGCAGTACCCCTTCAGGGGGACGCTACGAGCAGTACTTC.

The rearrangement uses TRBV6-2 or TRBV6-3 and TRBJ1-4; D is undetermined. Germline loops: CDR1 MNHEY, CDR2 SVGEGT. The CDR3 consists of 16 residues. V shed 4 bases and J shed 0 bases, with 12 bases lying between them. CDR3 residues: CASSSNDYATNEKLFF. CDR3 bases: TGTGCCAGCAGTTCCAACGACTATGCAACTAATGAAAAACTGTTTTTT.

The chain recombines TRBV6-1 with TRBJ1-2, with unresolved D. Germline CDR1 is MNHNS and CDR2 is SASEGT. The CDR3 totals 13 residues. With 0 bases removed from V and 5 bases from J, the gap between germline ends came to 7 bases. The CDR3, as DNA: TGTGCCAGCAGTGAAGCGTGGAGTTATGGCTACACCTTC. Amino acid sequence: CASSEAWSYGYTF.

This chain links TRBV5-1 with TRBJ2-1; D is perhaps TRBD2 (6 bases). V dropped 3 bases and J dropped 4 bases, with 8 bases sitting between them. CDR1 and CDR2 (germline): SGHRS, YFSETQ. The CDR3 totals 13 residues. The CDR3 DNA sequence: TGCGCCAGCAGCTCAGGACTATACAATGAGCAGTTCTTC. Translating gives CASSSGLYNEQFF. The whole variable domain, filled in from reference TRBV5-1 and TRBJ2-1, reads KAGVTQTPRYLIKTRGQQVTLSCSPISGHRSVSWYQQTPGQGLQFLFEYFSETQRNKGNFPGRFSGRQFSNSRSEMNVSTLELGDSALYLCASSSGLYNEQFFGPGTRLTVL.

The gene calls are TRBV19 and TRBJ2-5; 10 nucleotides match TRBD2. CDR3 length: 15 amino acids. The V and J ends lost 4 bases and 5 bases, in that order; junction bases with no gene match: 7. Germline lookup yields CDR1 LNHDA and CDR2 SQIVND (reference sequence). The CDR3 coding sequence is TGTGCCAGTAGTACCCCCCAGGGACTAGCGGAGACCCAGTACTTC. Protein product: CASSTPQGLAETQYF.